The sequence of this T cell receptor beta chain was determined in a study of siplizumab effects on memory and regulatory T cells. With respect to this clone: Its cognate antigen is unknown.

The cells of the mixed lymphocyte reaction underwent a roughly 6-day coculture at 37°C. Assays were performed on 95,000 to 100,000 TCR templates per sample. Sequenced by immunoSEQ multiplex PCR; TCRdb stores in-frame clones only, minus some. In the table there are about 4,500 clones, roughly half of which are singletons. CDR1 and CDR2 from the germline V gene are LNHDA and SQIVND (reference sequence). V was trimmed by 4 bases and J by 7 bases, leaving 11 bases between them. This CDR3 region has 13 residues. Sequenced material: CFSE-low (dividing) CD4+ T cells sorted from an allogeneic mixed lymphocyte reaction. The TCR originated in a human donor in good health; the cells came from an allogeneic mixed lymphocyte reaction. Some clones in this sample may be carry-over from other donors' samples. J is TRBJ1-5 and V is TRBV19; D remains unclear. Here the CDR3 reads CASSTGPRQPQHF. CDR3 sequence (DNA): TGTGCCAGTAGTACGGGCCCCCGGCAGCCCCAGCATTTT. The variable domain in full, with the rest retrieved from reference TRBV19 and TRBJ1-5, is DGGITQSPKYLFRKEGQNVTLSCEQNLNHDAMYWYRQDPGQGLRLIYYSQIVNDFQKGDIAEGYSVSREKKESFPLTVTSAQKNPTAFYLCASSTGPRQPQHFGDGTRLSIL.